The 15 T cell receptor beta chains given below trace back to one sample, sequenced in a study of regulatory T cells in long-lasting Graves disease. The sample's time point: persistent/refractory GD, antithyroid drugs over 5 years with positive TRAb. PBMC-derived RNA was used for the TCR library. Researchers made TCR beta libraries by using iRepertoire HTBI primers and running Arm-PCR on CDR3 regions. TCRdb recomputed calls from the multiplex PCR reads with MiXCR, one row per CDR3 protein. In the table there are 500,000 to 700,000 distinct CDR3 sequences, 25% to 35% of which are singletons. Material: peripheral blood mononuclear cells (PBMCs), obtained when the disease was refractory, from a patient treated with antithyroid drugs. The receptor source for this set is a female donor with Graves disease.

The chain recombines TRBV11-2 with TRBJ1-3; D may be TRBD1 (5 bases). Germline loops: CDR1 SGHAT, CDR2 FQNNGV. Trimming shortened V by 5 bases and J by 0 bases, and 14 bases separated the two germline ends. The CDR3 covers 16 residues. Written as DNA, the CDR3 is TGTGCCAGCAGCCCCTGGACACTTCTCTCTGGAAACACCATATATTTT. This gives the protein CASSPWTLLSGNTIYF.

The V call is TRBV28, the J call TRBJ1-2, with TRBD1 matching over 7 bases. V dropped 1 base and J dropped 8; count of bases not matched to a gene: 13. The CDR3 consists of 16 residues. CDR1 is MDHEN and CDR2 is SYDVKM in the germline V gene. The CDR3 coding sequence is TGTGCCAGCAGTTTATTATCGGAAGGAACAGGGGACGGCTACACCTTC. Translation gives CASSLLSEGTGDGYTF.

A few counts support this clonotype. V gene TRBV2 combines with J gene TRBJ1-3; D is undetermined. The CDR3 covers 13 residues. V lost 7 bases and J 1 base, leaving 8 bases between the germline ends. Germline V gives CDR1 SNHLY, CDR2 FYNNEI. CDR3 sequence: CASMRRSGNTIYF. CDR3 bases: TGTGCCAGCATGAGGAGGTCTGGAAACACCATATATTTT.

This clonotype was counted only a few times. This rearrangement joins TRBV6-1 to TRBJ2-2, with D perhaps matching TRBD1 (5 bases). The germline V gene has CDR1 MNHNS and CDR2 SASEGT. The CDR3 loop spans 15 amino acids. The V end was cut by 6 bases, the J end by 3 bases, with 14 bases between. The CDR3 DNA follows: TGTGCCAGCAGAGAGGACAAAAGGCACACCGGGGAGCTGTTTTTT. It is translated as CASREDKRHTGELFF.

The gene calls are TRBV30 and TRBJ1-1, with no clear D. V shed 4 bases and J shed 3 bases, with 9 bases lying between them. The CDR3 runs to 12 residues. Germline CDR1 GTSNPN, CDR2 SVGIG (reference sequence). The DNA for the CDR3 is TGTGCCTGGATTTACAGCTACACTGAAGCTTTCTTT. Its translation: CAWIYSYTEAFF.

With regard to this clonotype: Sequence at one end of the junction differs from germline and may be a read error. The rearrangement uses TRBV3-1 and TRBJ1-5; D not resolved. Germline lookup yields CDR1 LGHDT and CDR2 YNNKEL (reference sequence). The CDR3 totals 13 residues. CDR3 in amino acids: CASSRGNNQPRHF. CDR3 DNA: TGTGCCAGCAGCCGCGGGAACAATCAGCCCCGGCATTTT.

This clonotype has just a few counts. The chain joins TRBV24-1 to TRBJ2-2; perhaps TRBD1 as D (6 bases). V lost 1 base to trimming and J lost 1 base, with 21 bases between them. This CDR3 contains 20 residues. Germline CDR1 KGHDR, CDR2 SFDVKD. CDR3 in amino acids: CATSDFRGQKENLNTGELFF. CDR3 DNA sequence: TGTGCCACCAGTGATTTCCGAGGACAGAAAGAGAATCTGAACACCGGGGAGCTGTTTTTT.

This clonotype was counted only a few times. The chain is built from TRBV25-1 and TRBJ2-2, with TRBD2 as a possible D gene (5 bases). Germline V CDR1 and CDR2: MGHDK, SYGVNS. The CDR3 is 17 amino acids. Trimming took off 3 bases at V and 5 bases at J, with 19 bases between the two ends. CDR3 bases: TGTGCCAGCAGTGATTTGGGCGGGCCCCGACGGACCGGGGAGCTGTTTTTT. The encoded protein is CASSDLGGPRRTGELFF.

Ten or more counts support this clonotype. This chain uses TRBV15 with TRBJ1-2; the D is unclear. Germline CDR1 and CDR2: LNHNV and YYDKDF (reference sequence). V lost 5 bases and J lost 2, with 9 bases in between. The CDR3 is 13 residues long. For the CDR3, the DNA is TGTGCCACCAGCGACGGCGGAAACTATGGCTACACCTTC. Protein sequence: CATSDGGNYGYTF.

This clonotype has ten or more counts. V gene TRBV10-3 combines with J gene TRBJ2-5; no definite D call. Per germline, CDR1 ENHRY and CDR2 SYGVKD. This CDR3 spans 14 amino acids. Deletions cut 3 bases from V and 3 bases from J, with 11 bases between. The CDR3 DNA is TGTGCCATCAGTGAACTCGGCGCGGAAGAGACCCAGTACTTC. Residues: CAISELGAEETQYF.

The chain carries TRBV3-1 and TRBJ1-2; maybe TRBD1 (5 bases). CDR3 length: 15 amino acids. Germline V CDR1 and CDR2: LGHDT, YNNKEL (reference sequence). Deletions cut 1 base from V and 4 bases from J, with 13 bases between. The CDR3 DNA follows: TGTGCCAGCAGCCAAGGGGCAGGGCACGTCTATGGCTACACCTTC. It encodes CASSQGAGHVYGYTF.

The chain combines TRBV13 with TRBJ2-7, with D possibly being TRBD1 (6 bases). Germline assignment: CDR1 PRHDT and CDR2 FYEKMQ (reference sequence). The V gene lost 9 bases and the J gene lost 4 bases, with 22 bases spanning the gap. The CDR3 runs 15 residues. CDR3 loop: CARADRPFPMYEQYF. The CDR3 DNA reads TGTGCCAGAGCCGACAGGCCCTTTCCCATGTACGAGCAGTACTTC. The full variable domain, rest sourced from reference TRBV13 and TRBJ2-7, is AAGVIQSPRHLIKEKRETATLKCYPIPRHDTVYWYQQGPGQDPQFLISFYEKMQSDKGSIPDRFSAQQFSDYHSELNMSSLELGDSALYFCARADRPFPMYEQYFGPGTRLTVT.

The rearrangement uses TRBV27 and TRBJ1-4, with D uncertain. V shed 3 bases and J shed 6 bases, with 11 bases lying between them. Germline values: CDR1 MNHEY, CDR2 SMNVEV (reference sequence). This CDR3 region has 14 residues. CDR3 in amino acids: CASSLTAGYEKLFF. The CDR3 nucleotides read TGTGCCAGCAGTTTGACGGCGGGTTATGAAAAACTGTTTTTT.

The chain joins TRBV7-2 to TRBJ2-5, with a weak D call TRBD2 (5 bases). The germline V gene has CDR1 SGHTA and CDR2 FQGNSA. This CDR3 contains 14 residues. With 1 base removed from V and 5 bases from J, the gap between germline ends came to 11 bases. CDR3 protein: CASSLGRGWETQYF. CDR3 coding DNA: TGTGCCAGCAGCTTAGGCCGGGGTTGGGAGACCCAGTACTTC. Variable domain in full (rest from reference TRBV7-2 and TRBJ2-5): GAGVSQSPSNKVTEKGKDVELRCDPISGHTALYWYRQSLGQGLEFLIYFQGNSAPDKSGLPSDRFSAERTGGSVSTLTIQRTQQEDSAVYLCASSLGRGWETQYFGPGTRLLVL.

In this sample, this clonotype turned up a few times. The chain combines TRBV2 with TRBJ1-1, with a possible D match to TRBD1 (6 bases). Germline V gene sequence: CDR1 SNHLY, CDR2 FYNNEI. This CDR3 contains 15 residues. The V end lost 7 bases, the J end lost 8 bases, and 23 bases lay between the germline ends. This chain's CDR3 is CASNHEAARGVEAFF. CDR3 in DNA: TGTGCCAGCAACCATGAGGCCGCCAGGGGCGTGGAAGCTTTCTTT.